This TCR beta chain was recorded in a study of regulatory T cells in long-lasting Graves disease. Time point of the sample: newly diagnosed GD, antithyroid drugs for less than 3 months. Isolated PBMC RNA provided the starting material for the TCR library. TCR beta libraries were built with iRepertoire HTBI primers and Arm-PCR of CDR3 regions. Using its own MiXCR run on the multiplex PCR reads, TCRdb lists one record per CDR3 protein. Of about 400,000 distinct CDR3 sequences listed, 15% are singletons. V lost 5 bases to trimming and J lost 7 bases, with 14 bases between them. Germline CDR1 reads SGHNT; CDR2 reads YENEEA. The CDR3 runs to 13 residues. Whole-study results and caveats: Shared public clonotypes totalled over 2,500 in persistent patients, compared with around 930 in new patients.

This clonotype has a count of ten or more. Its antigen is as yet unknown. The sample was also reused in another study, on T cells in Graves' hyperthyroidism and ophthalmopathy. Turning to that study: Model-based prediction identified ophthalmopathy a median about 6 months prior to its onset.

The genes are TRBV11-3 and TRBJ1-2; D gene uncertain. This clonotype was obtained from a woman between 40 and 50 years old with Graves disease. The sample in question was peripheral blood mononuclear cells (PBMCs), obtained at new diagnosis, from a patient treated with antithyroid drugs. The chain's CDR3 is CASSQEVGAGYTF. The CDR3 bases are TGTGCCAGCAGCCAAGAGGTGGGTGCTGGCTACACCTTC.